The clone carrying this TCR beta chain was detected ten times or more. Researchers made TCR beta libraries by using iRepertoire HTBI primers and running Arm-PCR on CDR3 regions. Using its own MiXCR run on the multiplex PCR reads, TCRdb lists one record per CDR3 protein. The table includes roughly 400,000 distinct CDR3 sequences, around 20% detected once. This entry comes from a study of regulatory T cells in long-lasting Graves disease. Germline values: CDR1 DFQATT, CDR2 SNEGSKA (reference sequence). V lost 1 base, J lost 6 bases, and 10 bases lay in between. The CDR3 spans 13 residues. Time point of the sample: persistent/refractory GD, antithyroid drugs over 5 years with positive TRAb. The authors made the TCR library using RNA they extracted from PBMCs.

The clonotype originates from a female donor with Graves disease. Specimen: peripheral blood mononuclear cells (PBMCs), collected when the disease was refractory, from a patient treated with antithyroid drugs. The chain recombines TRBV20-1 with TRBJ2-4; no clear D. The CDR3 DNA is TGCAGTGCTAGAGCGAGGATGAGAAACATTCAGTACTTC. This codes for CSARARMRNIQYF.